The 29 T cell receptor beta chains presented below share a single source sample, sequenced in a study of OX40 agonist ivuxolimab in advanced cancers. Assay: immunoSEQ multiplex PCR; the TCRdb copy retains only in-frame clones and omits some. The sample carries approximately 58,000 clones, 79% recorded once. Specimen: CD4+ or CD8+ T cells sorted from blood, collected in a trial of the OX40 agonist ivuxolimab. The receptors were gathered from an adult with an advanced solid tumor such as melanoma, head and neck, liver or kidney cancer.

To note about this clone: The same CDR3 can be traced to other DNA sequences in this sample. The chain links TRBV18 to TRBJ2-7, with TRBD1 as a possible D gene (5 bases). Looked up from germline, CDR1 is KGHSH and CDR2 is LQKENI. With 2 bases removed from V and 3 bases from J, the gap between germline ends came to 8 bases. This CDR3 comprises 13 residues. As DNA, the CDR3 is TGTGCCAGCTCACCAGGGGCAGGCTACGAGCAGTACTTC. Its translation: CASSPGAGYEQYF.

The chain carries TRBV7-8 and TRBJ1-1; D not certain. In germline, CDR1 is SGHVS, CDR2 FQNEAQ. Trimming took 0 bases from V and 8 from J, leaving 16 bases between them. This CDR3 comprises 15 residues. Here the CDR3 DNA reads TGTGCCAGCAGCTTAGCGGGCAATTTGGACCTGGAAGCTTTCTTT. Protein: CASSLAGNLDLEAFF.

The rearrangement uses TRBV19 and TRBJ2-6; TRBD1 matches at 7 bases. Germline loops: CDR1 LNHDA, CDR2 SQIVND (reference sequence). J gave up 7 bases and V 4 bases, and 16 bases lay outside the gene matches. The CDR3 runs to 18 residues. The CDR3 protein is CASSTHTGAPSEANVLTF. The CDR3 region has the DNA TGTGCCAGTAGTACCCACACAGGGGCCCCCTCAGAAGCCAACGTCCTGACTTTC.

The gene calls are TRBV5-8 and TRBJ1-2; D is ambiguous. V was cut by 3 bases and J by 5 bases, with 11 bases left in between. The CDR3 is made up of 13 amino acids. Germline values: CDR1 SGHTS, CDR2 YDEGEE. In nucleotides, the CDR3 is TGTGCCAGCAGCTCCCTCGGCGCTTATGGCTACACCTTC. Protein sequence: CASSSLGAYGYTF. The whole variable domain, remainder taken from reference TRBV5-8 and TRBJ1-2, is EAGVTQSPTHLIKTRGQQATLRCSPISGHTSVYWYQQALGLGLQFLLWYDEGEERNRGNFPPRFSGRQFPNYSSELNVNALELEDSALYLCASSSLGAYGYTFGSGTRLTVV.

CDR3: CAISAGTAKTNEQFF. The CDR3 DNA reads TGTGCCATCAGTGCGGGGACAGCGAAGACCAATGAGCAGTTCTTC. The chain recombines TRBV10-3 with TRBJ2-1; 7 bases agree with TRBD1. CDR1 ENHRY and CDR2 SYGVKD come from the germline V gene. CDR3 length: 15 residues. V shed 4 bases, J shed 6 bases, and the junction held 9 bases outside the gene matches.

This clone occurred once. The rearrangement uses TRBV27 and TRBJ2-3, with TRBD1 identical over 12 bases. V dropped 6 bases and J dropped 5; count of bases not matched to a gene: 6. Germline CDR1 and CDR2: MNHEY and SMNVEV (reference sequence). The CDR3 is 15 amino acids. Here the CDR3 reads CASSRRDRGQDTQYF. The CDR3 DNA reads TGTGCCAGCAGCCGCCGGGACAGGGGGCAAGATACGCAGTATTTT.

This clone was seen just once. The V call is TRBV18, the J call TRBJ1-1; unclear D gene. The CDR3 runs to 15 residues. V gave up 6 bases and J gave up 1 base, with 15 bases separating them. CDR1 and CDR2 (germline): KGHSH, LQKENI. CDR3 nucleotide sequence: TGTGCCAGCTCCCCCTCGAGCAGTCGGAACACTGAAGCTTTCTTT. Protein: CASSPSSSRNTEAFF.

The count of this clone is one. The rearrangement uses TRBV2 and TRBJ2-7; TRBD2 agrees at 14 bases. This CDR3 is built from 16 residues. The V gene end was trimmed by 4 bases and the J gene end by 2 bases; junction bases not matched to a gene: 4. Germline lookup yields CDR1 SNHLY and CDR2 FYNNEI. The CDR3: CASSGLAGGLTYEQYF. DNA for the CDR3: TGTGCCAGCAGTGGACTAGCGGGGGGGCTAACCTACGAGCAGTACTTC. The full variable domain, its missing parts supplied by reference TRBV2 and TRBJ2-7, is EPEVTQTPSHQVTQMGQEVILRCVPISNHLYFYWYRQILGQKVEFLVSFYNNEISEKSEIFDDQFSVERPDGSNFTLKIRSTKLEDSAMYFCASSGLAGGLTYEQYFGPGTRLTVT.

The V call is TRBV9, the J call TRBJ2-7; D might be TRBD2 (5 bases). The CDR3 covers 16 residues. Germline V lookup: CDR1 SGDLS, CDR2 YYNGEE. Trimming left V 0 bases short and J 6 bases short, with 19 bases between. The CDR3 DNA reads TGTGCCAGCAGCGTAGGGGTAGTGGAACTAGGAGGCGAGCAGTACTTC. Translated, it gives CASSVGVVELGGEQYF.

This chain uses TRBV5-1 with TRBJ2-5; 7 bases line up with TRBD2. This CDR3 is 14 amino acids long. Germline values: CDR1 SGHRS, CDR2 YFSETQ. The V gene end was trimmed by 3 bases and the J gene end by 4 bases; junction bases not matched to a gene: 6. CDR3 nucleotide sequence: TGCGCCAGCAGCTGGGGGGGAGTCGGAGAGACCCAGTACTTC. Translated: CASSWGGVGETQYF. The full variable domain, rest sourced from reference TRBV5-1 and TRBJ2-5, is KAGVTQTPRYLIKTRGQQVTLSCSPISGHRSVSWYQQTPGQGLQFLFEYFSETQRNKGNFPGRFSGRQFSNSRSEMNVSTLELGDSALYLCASSWGGVGETQYFGPGTRLLVL.

The chain uses TRBV7-8 and TRBJ2-5; TRBD2 matches 7 bases. In germline, CDR1 is SGHVS, CDR2 FQNEAQ. J was trimmed by 3 bases and V by 0 bases; bases with no gene match: 7. This CDR3 is built from 16 residues. The CDR3 loop is CASSLASVGGKETQYF. CDR3 nucleotides: TGTGCCAGCAGCTTAGCCTCCGTGGGGGGGAAAGAGACCCAGTACTTC.

CDR3 DNA: TGTGCCAGCAGCTTTTACAGAACTAGACAGGGTGACGGAAACACCATATATTTT. This encodes CASSFYRTRQGDGNTIYF. The chain uses TRBV7-6 and TRBJ1-3; 7 bases agree with TRBD1. This CDR3 has 18 residues. J gave up 4 bases and V 3 bases, and 15 bases lay outside the gene matches. Germline lookup yields CDR1 SGHVS and CDR2 FNYEAQ.

The CDR3 sequence: CASSIRTRDRGREKLFF. CDR3 in DNA: TGTGCCAGCAGCATACGCACCCGGGACAGGGGGCGCGAAAAACTGTTTTTT. V usage is TRBV7-9 and J usage is TRBJ1-4; TRBD1 matches at 12 bases. This CDR3 is built from 17 residues. Germline V gene data show CDR1 as SEHNR and CDR2 as FQNEAQ (reference sequence). The trim removed 5 bases at V and 8 bases at J, leaving 12 bases unmatched.

This rearrangement joins TRBV5-6 to TRBJ2-7; 14 nucleotides agree with TRBD2. Germline trimming cut 2 bases from V and 5 bases from J; bases unmatched to any gene: 15. The CDR3 spans 19 residues. Germline V CDR1 and CDR2: SGHDT, YYEEEE. Here the CDR3 DNA reads TGTGCCAGCAGCTTACAGGCATTCAGACTAGCGGGGGGGCCTAACGAGCAGTACTTC. Amino acid sequence: CASSLQAFRLAGGPNEQYF.

This clone occurred a few times. The gene calls are TRBV29-1 and TRBJ2-7, with 9 bases lining up with TRBD1. The CDR3 contains 11 residues. J lost 9 bases, V lost 7 bases, and 7 bases had no gene match. Germline-derived CDR1 and CDR2 are SQVTM and ANQGSEA. The CDR3 DNA is TGCAGCGCGGGACAGGGTCTGGGGCAGTACTTC. It specifies CSAGQGLGQYF.

The gene calls are TRBV11-2 and TRBJ1-1; perhaps TRBD1 as D (5 bases). Germline-derived CDR1 and CDR2 are SGHAT and FQNNGV. V dropped 5 bases and J dropped 4 bases, with 17 bases sitting between them. This CDR3 is 15 amino acids long. The CDR3 is CASSRTVGVGTEAFF. In DNA form, the CDR3 reads TGTGCCAGCAGCCGTACGGTAGGGGTAGGCACTGAAGCTTTCTTT.

V and J are TRBV6-6 and TRBJ2-7; weak D call: TRBD1 (6 bases). V was pared by 6 bases and J by 4 bases, with 22 bases between. This CDR3 is 16 amino acids long. CDR1 MNHNY and CDR2 SVGAGI come from the germline V gene (reference sequence). DNA for the CDR3: TGTGCCAGCAGCCTCGACCGGACAGACCGAGGATACGAGCAGTACTTC. Its protein is CASSLDRTDRGYEQYF.

This clone was recorded many times. The gene calls are TRBV18 and TRBJ1-1; 9 nucleotides match TRBD1. Germline V gene data show CDR1 as KGHSH and CDR2 as LQKENI. The CDR3 sequence is 16 residues long. Trimming removed 4 bases from V and 5 bases from J; junction bases left unmatched: 11. The CDR3, as DNA: TGTGCCAGCTCACTCTCCGGGACAGGGAAAGCGACTGAAGCTTTCTTT. Translated, it gives CASSLSGTGKATEAFF.

The rearrangement links TRBV5-1 to TRBJ2-7; 9 positions agree with TRBD2. V lost 4 bases, J lost 0 bases, and 14 bases stayed unmatched. This CDR3 comprises 18 residues. Germline V gene sequence: CDR1 SGHRS, CDR2 YFSETQ. In nucleotides, the CDR3 is TGCGCCAGCAGCCCGGGACAGAACCGACTAGCGGACTCCTACGAGCAGTACTTC. Amino acids: CASSPGQNRLADSYEQYF.

The chain combines TRBV7-2 with TRBJ1-1; D not resolved. The V gene lost 5 bases and the J gene lost 1 base, with 14 bases spanning the gap. The germline V gene encodes CDR1 SGHTA and CDR2 FQGNSA. This CDR3 is built from 15 residues. CDR3 region: CASSPREHPNTEAFF. For the CDR3, the DNA is TGTGCCAGCAGCCCAAGGGAACACCCGAACACTGAAGCTTTCTTT.

The gene calls are TRBV30 and TRBJ1-2; D uncertain. The V and J ends lost 4 bases and 1 base respectively, with 13 bases between them. CDR1 and CDR2 (germline): GTSNPN, SVGIG (reference sequence). There are 14 residues in the CDR3. CDR3 amino acids: CAWTRLNNNYGYTF. The DNA of the CDR3 is TGTGCCTGGACCCGGCTCAATAATAACTATGGCTACACCTTC.

This chain joins TRBV20-1 and TRBJ1-2; a possible D gene is TRBD1 (6 bases). In germline, CDR1 is DFQATT, CDR2 SNEGSKA (reference sequence). The V and J ends lost 7 bases and 6 bases respectively, with 12 bases between them. This CDR3 comprises 11 residues. The CDR3 protein is CSGKQGHGYTF. CDR3 nucleotide sequence: TGCAGTGGCAAACAGGGCCATGGCTACACCTTC.

This clone was seen once. The V call is TRBV18, the J call TRBJ1-3, with TRBD1 identical over 12 bases. Germline V lookup: CDR1 KGHSH, CDR2 LQKENI. V lost 3 bases, J lost 6 bases, and 6 bases stayed unmatched. The CDR3 length is 16 residues. Here the CDR3 DNA reads TGTGCCAGCTCACCCTCGGGACAGGGGGCGGCAAACACCATATATTTT. Residues: CASSPSGQGAANTIYF. The full variable domain, with the rest looked up from reference TRBV18 and TRBJ1-3, is NAGVMQNPRHLVRRRGQEARLRCSPMKGHSHVYWYRQLPEEGLKFMVYLQKENIIDESGMPKERFSAEFPKEGPSILRIQQVVRGDSAAYFCASSPSGQGAANTIYFGEGSWLTVV.

The chain employs TRBV5-1 and TRBJ2-1, with 9 bases identical to TRBD1. Germline assignment: CDR1 SGHRS and CDR2 YFSETQ. With V trimmed by 4 bases and J by 7 bases, 12 bases remained unmatched. The CDR3 is made up of 16 amino acids. The CDR3 spells CASSPGRDRVLNEQFF. Here the CDR3 DNA reads TGCGCCAGCAGCCCGGGCCGGGACAGGGTATTAAATGAGCAGTTCTTC.

CDR3 nucleotides: TGCGCCAGCAGGGGGGACGGGGGGCTACGGCCCCAGCATTTT. Its protein product is CASRGDGGLRPQHF. The V call is TRBV10-2, the J call TRBJ1-5; D is possibly TRBD1 (6 bases). V was pared by 6 bases and J by 9 bases, with 18 bases between. Germline CDR1 and CDR2: WSHSY and SAAADI. The CDR3 is 14 residues long.

This clone was counted a few times. The rearrangement uses TRBV19 and TRBJ1-6; D possibly corresponds to TRBD1 (5 bases). The CDR3 runs 12 residues. Looked up from germline, CDR1 is LNHDA and CDR2 is SQIVND (reference sequence). Trimming removed 7 bases from V and 9 bases from J, with 10 bases in between. The CDR3 spells CASTRGGSPLHF. Written as DNA, the CDR3 is TGTGCCAGTACCCGGGGGGGTTCACCCCTCCACTTT.

The rearrangement uses TRBV6-6 and TRBJ2-3, with 8 positions matching TRBD1. The germline V gene encodes CDR1 MNHNY and CDR2 SVGAGI (reference sequence). The CDR3 is 15 amino acids. Trimming cost V 6 bases and J 5 bases; bases outside gene matches: 10. CDR3 in amino acids: CASSQRQGFLDTQYF. CDR3 bases: TGTGCCAGCAGCCAACGACAGGGGTTTTTAGATACGCAGTATTTT.

V usage is TRBV7-2 and J usage is TRBJ2-2; D could derive from TRBD1 or TRBD2 (5 bases each). Looked up from germline, CDR1 is SGHTA and CDR2 is FQGNSA. The CDR3 is 14 amino acids. V shed 5 bases and J shed 5 bases, with 12 bases lying between them. CDR3 bases: TGTGCCAGCAGCCCAGGGAGCAGTACCGGGGAGCTGTTTTTT. This encodes CASSPGSSTGELFF.

V gene TRBV6-1 combines with J gene TRBJ1-6; D call uncertain. V was trimmed by 7 bases and J by 6 bases, leaving 16 bases between them. Germline CDR1 and CDR2: MNHNS and SASEGT. This CDR3 is 15 amino acids long. CDR3 loop: CASKRVGVGNSPLHF. As DNA, the CDR3 is TGTGCCAGCAAGAGGGTCGGAGTGGGTAATTCACCCCTCCACTTT.